This T cell receptor (beta chain) was found in a study of shared clonotypes between healthy human individuals. The overall study: A donor's plate count was three for CD4 naive and three for CD4 memory; CD8 naive had two and CD8 memory one. Study observations and caveats: Non-shared clonotypes displayed generation probabilities falling below those of clonotypes present in all four donors.

At the deep level, the assay was run. The authors split each subset's genomic DNA evenly across several immunoSEQ plates. Clones were read by immunoSEQ multiplex PCR, and TCRdb kept only the in-frame ones, dropping some. This sample has millions of clones, with about 92% found just once. The table lists this clone with a few counts. Its matching antigen is unknown. The CDR3 is 15 residues long. With 9 bases removed from V and 4 bases from J, the gap between germline ends came to 20 bases. Germline CDR1 is MNHNS and CDR2 is SASEGT. Sequencing was performed on naive CD4+ T cells from PBMCs. Subset defined: CD45RA+ positively selected. The source of this sequence is a young man in good health. Some clones in this sample may be carry-over from other donors' samples. The J gene is TRBJ2-3, the V gene TRBV6-1, with TRBD2 as a possible D gene (6 bases). DNA for the CDR3: TGTGCCAGTCCTAAGGTCCGGGAGTCGCCAGATACGCAGTATTTT. Protein product: CASPKVRESPDTQYF.